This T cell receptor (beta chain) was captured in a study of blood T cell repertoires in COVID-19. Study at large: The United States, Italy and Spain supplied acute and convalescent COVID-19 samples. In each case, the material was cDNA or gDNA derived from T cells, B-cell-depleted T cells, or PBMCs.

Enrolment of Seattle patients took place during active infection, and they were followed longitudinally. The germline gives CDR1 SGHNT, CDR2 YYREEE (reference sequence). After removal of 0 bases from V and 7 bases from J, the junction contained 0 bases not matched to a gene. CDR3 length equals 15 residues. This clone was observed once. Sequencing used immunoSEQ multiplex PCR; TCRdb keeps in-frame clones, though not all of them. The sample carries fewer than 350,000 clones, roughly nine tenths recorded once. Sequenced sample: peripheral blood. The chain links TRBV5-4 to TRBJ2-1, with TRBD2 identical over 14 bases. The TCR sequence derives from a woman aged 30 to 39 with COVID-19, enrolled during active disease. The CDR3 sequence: CASSLGLAGGNEQFF. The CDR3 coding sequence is TGTGCCAGCAGCTTGGGACTAGCGGGGGGGAATGAGCAGTTCTTC.